These 7 T cell receptor beta chains share one sample of origin, sequenced in a study of regulatory T cells in long-lasting Graves disease. Noted time point: persistent/refractory GD, antithyroid drugs over 5 years with positive TRAb. Extracted PBMC RNA gave rise to the TCR library. iRepertoire HTBI primers and Arm-PCR of CDR3 regions built TCR beta libraries. Using its own MiXCR run on the multiplex PCR reads, TCRdb lists one record per CDR3 protein. The top ten clones hold around 26% of a sample with a few hundred thousand distinct CDR3 sequences, around 22% of them seen once. The sample was peripheral blood mononuclear cells (PBMCs), taken when the disease was refractory, from a patient treated with antithyroid drugs. The receptors come from a female donor with Graves disease.

The table lists this clonotype with many counts. This chain connects TRBV20-1 to TRBJ2-5, with a possible D match to TRBD2 (7 bases). The CDR3 is 15 amino acids. Germline V gene sequence: CDR1 DFQATT, CDR2 SNEGSKA (reference sequence). Deletions cut 5 bases from V and 5 bases from J, with 21 bases between. The CDR3 is CSAEEGGGIDETQYF. The CDR3, as DNA: TGCAGTGCTGAAGAGGGAGGGGGTATCGACGAGACCCAGTACTTC.

In this sample, this clonotype turned up a few times. V and J are TRBV6-1 and TRBJ1-5, with a tentative D call TRBD1 (6 bases). V lost 8 bases, J lost 4 bases, and 15 bases lay in between. The germline V gene has CDR1 MNHNS and CDR2 SASEGT. CDR3 length equals 14 residues. The CDR3 here is CASALRQANQPQHF. In nucleotides, the CDR3 is TGTGCCAGCGCCCTCAGACAGGCGAATCAGCCCCAGCATTTT.

This clonotype has a count of ten or more. The chain recombines TRBV11-2 with TRBJ2-2; 7 bases line up with TRBD2. Germline V gene data show CDR1 as SGHAT and CDR2 as FQNNGV. This CDR3 region has 15 residues. Trimming removed 5 bases from V and 1 base from J; junction bases left unmatched: 4. The CDR3 protein is CASSPIAGNTGELFF. The CDR3 DNA reads TGTGCCAGCAGCCCAATAGCGGGGAACACCGGGGAGCTGTTTTTT.

The chain has TRBV10-3 and TRBJ2-7; 11 nucleotides align to TRBD2. CDR1 and CDR2 from the germline V gene are ENHRY and SYGVKD. This CDR3 region has 15 residues. V lost 5 bases, J lost 4 bases, and 7 bases stayed unmatched. CDR3 protein: CAISQETSGTYEQYF. CDR3 DNA: TGTGCCATCAGTCAAGAGACTAGCGGGACGTACGAGCAGTACTTC.

This clonotype was seen ten or more times. This chain connects TRBV2 to TRBJ1-1; 7 bases fit TRBD1. Looked up from germline, CDR1 is SNHLY and CDR2 is FYNNEI. The trim removed 6 bases at V and 1 base at J, leaving 2 bases unmatched. CDR3 length equals 13 residues. This CDR3 reads CASRRTGNTEAFF. The CDR3 coding sequence is TGTGCCAGCAGGCGGACAGGGAACACTGAAGCTTTCTTT. Based on the CDR3 plus reference TRBV2 and TRBJ1-1, the full variable domain is EPEVTQTPSHQVTQMGQEVILRCVPISNHLYFYWYRQILGQKVEFLVSFYNNEISEKSEIFDDQFSVERPDGSNFTLKIRSTKLEDSAMYFCASRRTGNTEAFFGQGTRLTVV.

This clonotype was observed a handful of times. The CDR3 DNA follows: TGCGCCAGCAGCTTCGAGGGTTACTACGAGCAGTACTTC. Translating gives CASSFEGYYEQYF. This chain uses TRBV5-1 with TRBJ2-7, with D possibly TRBD2 on 5 matching bases. Trimming stripped 2 bases from V and 3 bases from J, with 9 bases between. Germline CDR1 SGHRS, CDR2 YFSETQ. CDR3 length: 13 residues. The variable domain in full, completed from reference TRBV5-1 and TRBJ2-7, reads KAGVTQTPRYLIKTRGQQVTLSCSPISGHRSVSWYQQTPGQGLQFLFEYFSETQRNKGNFPGRFSGRQFSNSRSEMNVSTLELGDSALYLCASSFEGYYEQYFGPGTRLTVT.

The chain couples TRBV6-1 to TRBJ1-3; TRBD1 might be the D (5 bases). V lost 5 bases, J lost 4 bases, and 15 bases lay in between. Germline CDR1 MNHNS, CDR2 SASEGT. The CDR3 consists of 15 residues. The CDR3 nucleotides are TGTGCCAGCAGTCGAGGGGTGACCTTGGGAAACACCATATATTTT. Translation: CASSRGVTLGNTIYF.